This T cell receptor (beta chain) emerged from a study of breast tumors, draining lymph nodes, adjacent tissues. Study conclusions and caveats: Tumor repertoires ranked between lymph nodes and nontumor tissue in diversity, with V and J gene preferences.

This clonotype was observed many times. Its antigen is undetermined. MiXCR, applied by TCRdb to the multiplex PCR reads, yields one record per CDR3 protein. The top ten clones hold 0.85% to 1.3% of a sample with 200,000 to 300,000 distinct CDR3 sequences, 30% to 35% of them seen once. The V end lost 0 bases, the J end lost 0 bases, and 10 bases lay between the germline ends. The CDR3 has 16 amino acids. Germline CDR1 MNHNY, CDR2 SVGAGI (reference sequence). Samples came from axillary lymph nodes draining the breast cancer. This chain joins TRBV6-6 and TRBJ2-3; no clear D gene. What was sequenced was axillary lymph node tissue. The source of this sequence is a female donor with breast cancer. Some clones in this sample may be carry-over from other donors' samples. The CDR3 DNA reads as TGTGCCAGCAGTTACTCGTCCAGCTATAGCACAGATACGCAGTATTTT. This gives the protein CASSYSSSYSTDTQYF.